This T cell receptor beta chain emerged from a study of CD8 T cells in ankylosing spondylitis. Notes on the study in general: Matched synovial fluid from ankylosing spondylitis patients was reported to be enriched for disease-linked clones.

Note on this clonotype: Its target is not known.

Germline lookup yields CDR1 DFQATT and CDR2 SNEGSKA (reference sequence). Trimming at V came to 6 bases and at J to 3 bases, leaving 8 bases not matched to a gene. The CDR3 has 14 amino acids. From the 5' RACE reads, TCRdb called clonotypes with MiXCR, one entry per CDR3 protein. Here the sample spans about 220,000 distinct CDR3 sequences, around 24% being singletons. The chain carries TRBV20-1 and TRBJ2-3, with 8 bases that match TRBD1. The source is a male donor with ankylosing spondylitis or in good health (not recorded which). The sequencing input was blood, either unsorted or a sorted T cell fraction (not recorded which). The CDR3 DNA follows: TGCAGTGCCCCCCGGACAGGGAGGACAGATACGCAGTATTTT. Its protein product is CSAPRTGRTDTQYF.